The 7 T cell receptor beta chains below come from one sample, sequenced in a study of OX40 agonist ivuxolimab in advanced cancers. The repertoire was sequenced with immunoSEQ multiplex PCR; TCRdb's copy has only in-frame clones and lacks some. The table lists over 50,000 clones, 83% of them singletons, with 0.7% in the top ten. The input for sequencing was CD4+ or CD8+ T cells sorted from blood, taken in a trial of the OX40 agonist ivuxolimab. All receptors derive from an adult with an advanced solid tumor such as melanoma, head and neck, liver or kidney cancer.

This clone qualifies as medium-sized. The gene calls are TRBV7-9 and TRBJ1-2, with 9 bases matching TRBD1. The V and J ends lost 5 bases and 2 bases, in that order; junction bases with no gene match: 3. This CDR3 comprises 14 residues. Germline assignment: CDR1 SEHNR and CDR2 FQNEAQ (reference sequence). The CDR3 is CASSTGTGNYGYTF. DNA of the CDR3: TGTGCCAGCAGCACCGGGACAGGGAACTATGGCTACACCTTC.

This chain joins TRBV18 and TRBJ1-4; D not resolved. Trimming removed 1 base at V and 8 bases at J, with 8 bases between. The germline gives CDR1 KGHSH, CDR2 LQKENI. This CDR3 is built from 13 residues. As DNA, the CDR3 is TGTGCCAGCTCACCACGGGAATACGAAAAACTGTTTTTT. This codes for CASSPREYEKLFF.

The chain is built from TRBV7-9 and TRBJ2-2; tentatively, D is TRBD1 (5 bases). CDR3 length equals 14 residues. CDR1 and CDR2 (germline): SEHNR, FQNEAQ (reference sequence). Between the trimmed V and J ends, which lost 4 bases and 6 bases, there was a span of 12 bases. The CDR3 nucleotides are TGTGCCAGCAGCTGGACACTTCCCCCCGGGGAGCTGTTTTTT. It yields the protein CASSWTLPPGELFF. The full variable domain, with the rest looked up from reference TRBV7-9 and TRBJ2-2, is DTGVSQNPRHKITKRGQNVTFRCDPISEHNRLYWYRQTLGQGPEFLTYFQNEAQLEKSRLLSDRFSAERPKGSFSTLEIQRTEQGDSAMYLCASSWTLPPGELFFGEGSRLTVL.

The rearrangement uses TRBV5-1 and TRBJ2-7; TRBD1 might be the D (6 bases). This CDR3 is built from 13 residues. CDR1 is SGHRS and CDR2 is YFSETQ in the germline V gene. The V gene lost 7 bases and the J gene lost 5 bases, with 16 bases spanning the gap. The CDR3 loop reads CASYRERADEQYF. The DNA of the CDR3 is TGCGCCAGCTACAGGGAACGTGCCGACGAGCAGTACTTC. Together with reference TRBV5-1 and TRBJ2-7, the CDR3 gives the full variable domain: KAGVTQTPRYLIKTRGQQVTLSCSPISGHRSVSWYQQTPGQGLQFLFEYFSETQRNKGNFPGRFSGRQFSNSRSEMNVSTLELGDSALYLCASYRERADEQYFGPGTRLTVT.

The chain joins TRBV7-9 to TRBJ1-5; 10 bases fit TRBD1. CDR3 length: 15 residues. With V trimmed by 3 bases and J by 3 bases, 2 bases remained unmatched. Germline V gives CDR1 SEHNR, CDR2 FQNEAQ (reference sequence). The CDR3 loop is CASSLGQGYNQPQHF. DNA for the CDR3: TGTGCCAGCAGCTTGGGACAGGGGTACAATCAGCCCCAGCATTTT.

The chain has TRBV7-2 and TRBJ2-1; tentatively, D is TRBD1 or TRBD2 (6 bases each). The CDR3 contains 15 residues. Germline CDR1 is SGHTA and CDR2 is FQGNSA. V was clipped by 1 base and J by 3 bases, with 10 bases between them. The CDR3 is CASSLDEGGYNEQFF. DNA for the CDR3: TGTGCCAGCAGCTTAGACGAGGGGGGCTACAATGAGCAGTTCTTC.

This clone occurred a few times. The CDR3 sequence is CASSYSRGEQYF. In DNA, the CDR3 is TGTGCCAGCAGTTACTCGAGAGGGGAGCAGTACTTC. The chain carries TRBV6-6 and TRBJ2-7; a weak D match, TRBD2 (5 bases). Trimming left V 0 bases short and J 7 bases short, with 7 bases between. This CDR3 has 12 residues. Germline CDR1 reads MNHNY; CDR2 reads SVGAGI (reference sequence).